This TCR beta chain comes out of a study of Ad26.COV2.S vaccination and SARS-CoV-2 variants. Study summary: By the intramuscular route, Ad26.COV2.S was given once, or twice 56 days apart. Regarding the study as a whole: For non-spike TCRs, breadth in vaccine recipients resembled that in placebo recipients. Vaccinees showed greater spike-specific TCR breadth than placebo recipients.

Profiling relied on immunoSEQ multiplex PCR, and the TCRdb table lists in-frame clones only, not all of them. The sample carries roughly 240,000 clones, more than 75% recorded once. With regard to this clone: Its antigen remains unidentified.

The CDR3 has 14 residues. The germline CDR1 and CDR2 sequences are MNHEY and SVGEGT. Trimming cost V 4 bases and J 8 bases; bases outside gene matches: 9. Stated treatment: around 19 received Ad26.COV2.S at low or high dose, single or two shots; several received placebo; per-sample allocation not given. At day 63 after the first vaccine or placebo injection, samples were drawn. An Ad26 vector that expressed Wuhan-strain SARS-CoV-2 spike constituted the vaccine. This TCR was sampled from a person between 18 and 59 years old who received the Ad26.COV2.S COVID-19 vaccine or a placebo. The V gene is TRBV6-2 or TRBV6-3, the J gene TRBJ1-2; 8 nucleotides line up with TRBD1. The sample in question was peripheral blood, obtained in a trial of Ad26.COV2.S vaccine versus placebo. The CDR3 DNA reads TGTGCCAGCAGTTCCGGACAGGGCTACGGAGGCTACACCTTC. Translating gives CASSSGQGYGGYTF.